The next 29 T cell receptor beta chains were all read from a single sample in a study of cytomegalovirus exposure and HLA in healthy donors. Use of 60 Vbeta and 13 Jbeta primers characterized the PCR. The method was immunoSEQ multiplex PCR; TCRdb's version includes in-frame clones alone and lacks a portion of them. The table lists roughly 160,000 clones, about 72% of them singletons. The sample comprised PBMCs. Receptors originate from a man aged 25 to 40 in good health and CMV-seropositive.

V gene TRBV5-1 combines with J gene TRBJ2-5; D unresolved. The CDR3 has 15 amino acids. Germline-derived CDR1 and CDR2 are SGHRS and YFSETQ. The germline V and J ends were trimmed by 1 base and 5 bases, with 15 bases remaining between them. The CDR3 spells CASSLQNALLETQYF. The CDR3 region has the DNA TGCGCCAGCAGCTTGCAGAACGCTTTGCTGGAGACCCAGTACTTC.

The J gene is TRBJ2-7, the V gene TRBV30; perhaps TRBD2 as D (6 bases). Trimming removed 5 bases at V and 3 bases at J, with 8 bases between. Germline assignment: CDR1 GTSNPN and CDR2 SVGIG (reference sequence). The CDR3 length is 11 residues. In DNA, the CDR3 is TGTGCCTGGCCGGGACTCTACGAGCAGTACTTC. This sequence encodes CAWPGLYEQYF.

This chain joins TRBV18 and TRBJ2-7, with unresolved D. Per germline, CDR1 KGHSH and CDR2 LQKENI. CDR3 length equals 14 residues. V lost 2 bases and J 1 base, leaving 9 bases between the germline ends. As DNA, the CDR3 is TGTGCCAGCTCACCATCACCCCGGTCCTACGAGCAGTACTTC. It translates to CASSPSPRSYEQYF.

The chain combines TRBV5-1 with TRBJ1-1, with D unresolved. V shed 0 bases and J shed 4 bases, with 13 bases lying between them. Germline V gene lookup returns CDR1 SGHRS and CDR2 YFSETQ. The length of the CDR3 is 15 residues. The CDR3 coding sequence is TGCGCCAGCAGCTTGGCCGCCGGGGTGGGCACTGAAGCTTTCTTT. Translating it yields CASSLAAGVGTEAFF.

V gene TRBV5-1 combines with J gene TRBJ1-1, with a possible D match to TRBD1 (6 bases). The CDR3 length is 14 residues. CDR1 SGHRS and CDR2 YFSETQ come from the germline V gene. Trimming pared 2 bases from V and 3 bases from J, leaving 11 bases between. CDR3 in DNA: TGCGCCAGCAGCTTACAGGGAGGGGACACTGAAGCTTTCTTT. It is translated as CASSLQGGDTEAFF. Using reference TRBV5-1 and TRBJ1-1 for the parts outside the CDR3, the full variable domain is KAGVTQTPRYLIKTRGQQVTLSCSPISGHRSVSWYQQTPGQGLQFLFEYFSETQRNKGNFPGRFSGRQFSNSRSEMNVSTLELGDSALYLCASSLQGGDTEAFFGQGTRLTVV.

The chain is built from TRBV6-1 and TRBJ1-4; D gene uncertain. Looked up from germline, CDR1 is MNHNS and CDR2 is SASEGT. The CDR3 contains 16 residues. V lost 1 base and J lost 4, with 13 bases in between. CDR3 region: CASSEGRAGLNEKLFF. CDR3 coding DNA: TGTGCCAGCAGTGAAGGGAGGGCAGGCCTTAATGAAAAACTGTTTTTT.

The CDR3 DNA sequence: TGTGCCAGCAGCCCTCCCCGACTAGCGGGGGGCCACGAGCAGTACTTC. This encodes CASSPPRLAGGHEQYF. This chain uses TRBV28 with TRBJ2-7; 13 positions agree with TRBD2. Germline CDR1 MDHEN, CDR2 SYDVKM. Trimming took 6 bases from V and 5 from J; bases not matched to a gene: 10. CDR3 size: 16 residues.

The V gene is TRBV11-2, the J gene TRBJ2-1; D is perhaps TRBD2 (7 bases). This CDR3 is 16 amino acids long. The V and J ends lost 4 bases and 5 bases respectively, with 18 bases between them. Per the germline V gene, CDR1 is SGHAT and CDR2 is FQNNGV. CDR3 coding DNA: TGTGCCAGCAGCTCTCCCCTCGGGGGGCCGCACAATGAGCAGTTCTTC. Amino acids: CASSSPLGGPHNEQFF.

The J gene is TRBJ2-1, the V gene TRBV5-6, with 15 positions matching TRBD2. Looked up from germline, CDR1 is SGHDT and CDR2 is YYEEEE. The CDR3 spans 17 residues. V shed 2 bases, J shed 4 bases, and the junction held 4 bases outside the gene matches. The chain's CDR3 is CASSFGLAGGAYNEQFF. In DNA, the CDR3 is TGTGCCAGCAGCTTCGGACTAGCGGGGGGGGCATACAATGAGCAGTTCTTC.

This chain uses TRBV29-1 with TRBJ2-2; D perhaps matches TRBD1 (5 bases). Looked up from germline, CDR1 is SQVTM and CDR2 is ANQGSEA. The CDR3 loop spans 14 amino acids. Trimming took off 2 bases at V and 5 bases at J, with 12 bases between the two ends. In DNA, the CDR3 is TGCAGCGTTGAACCCCAGGGCCGAACCGGGGAGCTGTTTTTT. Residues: CSVEPQGRTGELFF.

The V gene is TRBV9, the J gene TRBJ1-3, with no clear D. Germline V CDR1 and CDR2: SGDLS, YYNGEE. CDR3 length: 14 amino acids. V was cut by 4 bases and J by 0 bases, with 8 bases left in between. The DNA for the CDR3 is TGTGCCAGCAGCACTCAAAGCTCTGGAAACACCATATATTTT. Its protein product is CASSTQSSGNTIYF.

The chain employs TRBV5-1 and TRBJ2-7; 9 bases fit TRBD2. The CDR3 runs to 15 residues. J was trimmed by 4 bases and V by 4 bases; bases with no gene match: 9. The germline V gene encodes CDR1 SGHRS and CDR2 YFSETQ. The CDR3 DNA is TGCGCCAGCAGCGGGTCTAGCGGGGTATTATACGAGCAGTACTTC. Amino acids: CASSGSSGVLYEQYF.

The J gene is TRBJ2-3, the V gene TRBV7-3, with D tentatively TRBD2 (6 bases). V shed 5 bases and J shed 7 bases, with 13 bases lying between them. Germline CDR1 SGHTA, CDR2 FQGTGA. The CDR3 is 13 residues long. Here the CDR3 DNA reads TGTGCCAGCAGCCCGGGGGACCCTAATACGCAGTATTTT. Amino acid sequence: CASSPGDPNTQYF. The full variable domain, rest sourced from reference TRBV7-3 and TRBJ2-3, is GAGVSQTPSNKVTEKGKYVELRCDPISGHTALYWYRQSLGQGPEFLIYFQGTGAADDSGLPNDRFFAVRPEGSVSTLKIQRTERGDSAVYLCASSPGDPNTQYFGPGTRLTVL.

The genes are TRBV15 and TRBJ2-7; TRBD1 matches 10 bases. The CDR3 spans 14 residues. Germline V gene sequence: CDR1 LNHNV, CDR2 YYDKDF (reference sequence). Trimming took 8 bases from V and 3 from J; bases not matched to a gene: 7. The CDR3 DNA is TGTGCCACCTCCCAGGGGACAGGGGTCTACGAGCAGTACTTC. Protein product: CATSQGTGVYEQYF.

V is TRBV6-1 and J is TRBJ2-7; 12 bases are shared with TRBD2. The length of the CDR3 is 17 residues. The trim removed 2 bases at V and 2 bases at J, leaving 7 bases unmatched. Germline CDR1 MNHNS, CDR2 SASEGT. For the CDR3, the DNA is TGTGCCAGCAGTGAAAGCTGGACTAGCGGGAACACCTACGAGCAGTACTTC. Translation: CASSESWTSGNTYEQYF.

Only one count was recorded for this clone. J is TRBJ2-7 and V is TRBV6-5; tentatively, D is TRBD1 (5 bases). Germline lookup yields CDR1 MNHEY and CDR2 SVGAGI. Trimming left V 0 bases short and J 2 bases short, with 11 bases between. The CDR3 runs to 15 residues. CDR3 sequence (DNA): TGTGCCAGCAGTTACTCGTCAGGGCCGCCCTACGAGCAGTACTTC. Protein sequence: CASSYSSGPPYEQYF.

CDR3 protein: CASSGGTSGKYEQYF. CDR3 coding DNA: TGTGCCAGCAGCGGGGGGACTAGCGGGAAATACGAGCAGTACTTC. The rearrangement joins TRBV7-2 to TRBJ2-7; 13 positions match TRBD2. J lost 4 bases, V lost 5 bases, and 5 bases had no gene match. Germline V lookup: CDR1 SGHTA, CDR2 FQGNSA. This CDR3 spans 15 amino acids.

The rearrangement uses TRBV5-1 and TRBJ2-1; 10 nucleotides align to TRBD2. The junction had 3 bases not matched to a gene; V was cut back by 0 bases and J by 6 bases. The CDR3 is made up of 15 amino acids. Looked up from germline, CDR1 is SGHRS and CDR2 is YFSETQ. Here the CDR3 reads CASSLGTSGVNEQFF. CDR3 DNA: TGCGCCAGCAGCTTGGGTACTAGCGGGGTCAATGAGCAGTTCTTC.

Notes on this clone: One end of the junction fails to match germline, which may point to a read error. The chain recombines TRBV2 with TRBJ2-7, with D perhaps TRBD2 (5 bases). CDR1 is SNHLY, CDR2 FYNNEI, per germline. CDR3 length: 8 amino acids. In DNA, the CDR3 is TGCACTCGGGGCGAGCAGTACTTC. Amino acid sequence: CTRGEQYF.

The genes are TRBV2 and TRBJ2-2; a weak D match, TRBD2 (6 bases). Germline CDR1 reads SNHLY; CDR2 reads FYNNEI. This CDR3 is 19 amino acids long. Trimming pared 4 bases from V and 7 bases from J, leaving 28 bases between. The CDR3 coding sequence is TGTGCCAGCAGTGCGGAGGGTTTGAGGATTAGTGGAGCCGGCGGGGAGCTGTTTTTT. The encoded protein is CASSAEGLRISGAGGELFF.

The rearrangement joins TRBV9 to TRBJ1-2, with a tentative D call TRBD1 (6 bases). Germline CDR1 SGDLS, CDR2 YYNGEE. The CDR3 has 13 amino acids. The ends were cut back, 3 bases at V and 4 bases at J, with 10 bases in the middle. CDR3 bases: TGTGCCAGCAGCGAACAGGGTGCCTATGGCTACACCTTC. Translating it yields CASSEQGAYGYTF.

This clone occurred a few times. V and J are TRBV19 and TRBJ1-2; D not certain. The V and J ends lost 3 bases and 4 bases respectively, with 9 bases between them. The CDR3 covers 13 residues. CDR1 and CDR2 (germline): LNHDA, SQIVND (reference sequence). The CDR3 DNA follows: TGTGCCAGTAGTATCGGTACAGCCTATGGCTACACCTTC. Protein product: CASSIGTAYGYTF.

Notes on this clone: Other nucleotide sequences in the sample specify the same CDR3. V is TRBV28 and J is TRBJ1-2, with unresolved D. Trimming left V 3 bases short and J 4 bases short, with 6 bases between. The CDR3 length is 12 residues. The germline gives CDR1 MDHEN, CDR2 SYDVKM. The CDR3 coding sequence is TGTGCCAGCAGTTTCCGGGGCTATGGCTACACCTTC. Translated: CASSFRGYGYTF.

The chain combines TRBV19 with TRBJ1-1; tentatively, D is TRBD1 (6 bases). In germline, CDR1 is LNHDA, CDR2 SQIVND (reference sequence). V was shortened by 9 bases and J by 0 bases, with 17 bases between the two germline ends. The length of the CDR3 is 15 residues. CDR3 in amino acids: CASRDKSLMNTEAFF. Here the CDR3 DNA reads TGTGCCAGCCGGGACAAATCCCTCATGAACACTGAAGCTTTCTTT.

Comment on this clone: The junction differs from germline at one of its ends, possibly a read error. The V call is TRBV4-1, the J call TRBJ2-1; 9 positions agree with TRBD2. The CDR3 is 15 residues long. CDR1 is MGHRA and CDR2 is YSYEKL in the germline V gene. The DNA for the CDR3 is TGCGCCAGCAGCCTCCGGGGACTAGCCTACCATGAGCAGTTCTTC. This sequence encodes CASSLRGLAYHEQFF.

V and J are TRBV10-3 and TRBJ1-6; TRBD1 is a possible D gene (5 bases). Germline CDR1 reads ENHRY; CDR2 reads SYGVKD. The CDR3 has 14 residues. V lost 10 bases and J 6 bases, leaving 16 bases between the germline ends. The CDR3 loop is CATNLQDSNSPLHF. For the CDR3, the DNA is TGTGCCACCAACTTACAGGATTCTAATTCACCCCTCCACTTT.

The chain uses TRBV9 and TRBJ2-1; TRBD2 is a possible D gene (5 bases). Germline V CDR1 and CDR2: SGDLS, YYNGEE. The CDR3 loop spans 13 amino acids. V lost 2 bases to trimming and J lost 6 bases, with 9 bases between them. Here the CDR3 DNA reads TGTGCCAGCAGCGTGGATGAGGGCAATGAGCAGTTCTTC. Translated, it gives CASSVDEGNEQFF. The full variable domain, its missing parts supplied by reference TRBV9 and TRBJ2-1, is DSGVTQTPKHLITATGQRVTLRCSPRSGDLSVYWYQQSLDQGLQFLIQYYNGEERAKGNILERFSAQQFPDLHSELNLSSLELGDSALYFCASSVDEGNEQFFGPGTRLTVL.

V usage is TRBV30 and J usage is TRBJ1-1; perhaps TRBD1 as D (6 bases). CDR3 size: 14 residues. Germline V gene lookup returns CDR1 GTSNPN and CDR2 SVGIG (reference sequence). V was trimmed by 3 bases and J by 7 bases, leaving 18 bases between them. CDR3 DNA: TGTGCCTGGAGCCCCAACAGGGCCTCTGGTGAAGCTTTCTTT. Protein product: CAWSPNRASGEAFF. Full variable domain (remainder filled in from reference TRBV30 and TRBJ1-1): SQTIHQWPATLVQPVGSPLSLECTVEGTSNPNLYWYRQAAGRGLQLLFYSVGIGQISSEVPQNLSASRPQDRQFILSSKKLLLSDSGFYLCAWSPNRASGEAFFGQGTRLTVV.

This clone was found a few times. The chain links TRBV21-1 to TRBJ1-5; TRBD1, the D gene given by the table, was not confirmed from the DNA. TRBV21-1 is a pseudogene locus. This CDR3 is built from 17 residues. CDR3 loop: CASSLPFDSYSNQPQHF. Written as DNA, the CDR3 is TGTGCCAGCAGCCTTCCCTTCGACAGTTATAGCAATCAGCCCCAGCATTTT.